A single sample gave rise to the 25 T cell receptor beta chains below, sequenced in a study of glioma-infiltrating T cells. Amplification of TCR alpha and beta CDR3 regions from RNA used iRepertoire nested multiplex PCR. From the multiplex PCR reads, TCRdb called clonotypes with MiXCR, one entry per CDR3 protein. Of a few hundred thousand distinct CDR3 sequences detected, roughly 41% appear once; the ten largest clones hold around 11%. The sample taken for sequencing was glioma tissue, nonneoplastic brain tissue, or PBMCs (not recorded which). These receptors all come from a human donor with low-grade glioma or glioblastoma, undergoing nonglioma brain surgery, or in good health (not recorded which).

As for this clonotype: An end of the junction does not agree with germline; a read error may underlie this. V is TRBV20-1 and J is TRBJ2-4; D is ambiguous. The CDR3 totals 15 residues. In germline, CDR1 is DFQATT, CDR2 SNEGSKA (reference sequence). CDR3 region: CSARISRKARNIQYF. The CDR3 region has the DNA TGCAGTGCTAGGATTTCTCGGAAGGCCAGAAACATTCAGTACTTC.

The rearrangement links TRBV6-2 or TRBV6-3 to TRBJ2-3; possibly TRBD2 for D (5 bases). This CDR3 is 15 amino acids long. Per the germline V gene, CDR1 is MNHEY and CDR2 is SVGEGT. V lost 4 bases, J lost 2 bases, and 13 bases lay in between. The CDR3 region has the DNA TGTGCCAGCAGTTTTGCCAGGACTTTCACAGATACGCAGTATTTT. It is translated as CASSFARTFTDTQYF.

This chain connects TRBV2 to TRBJ1-3; no clear D. The length of the CDR3 is 12 residues. With 6 bases removed from V and 9 bases from J, the gap between germline ends came to 12 bases. The germline CDR1 and CDR2 sequences are SNHLY and FYNNEI. CDR3 sequence reads: CASRPRRSTIYF. CDR3 DNA sequence: TGTGCCAGCAGGCCGCGACGATCCACCATATATTTT.

With respect to this clonotype: A read error may account for a junction end that differs from germline. This rearrangement joins TRBV7-2 to TRBJ2-4, with D possibly matching TRBD1 (6 bases). The length of the CDR3 is 21 residues. Looked up from germline, CDR1 is SGHTA and CDR2 is FQGNSA. CDR3 nucleotide sequence: TGTGCGAGCAACCCATTGGGGGCCCCCGCGAGGGTAGCTCCAGCCAAAAACATTCAGTACTTC. It yields the protein CASNPLGAPARVAPAKNIQYF.

This clonotype has a single count. It may be a read error: a sequence one base away is much more abundant. The chain carries TRBV28 and TRBJ2-7, with unresolved D. The germline V gene encodes CDR1 MDHEN and CDR2 SYDVKM. CDR3 length: 14 amino acids. V gave up 8 bases and J gave up 5 bases, with 19 bases separating them. The CDR3, as DNA: TGTGCCAGCGGCCGTGACGGCTATCGGAACGAGCAGTACTTC. Protein sequence: CASGRDGYRNEQYF.

The chain is built from TRBV18 and TRBJ1-1; possible D gene TRBD1, 5 bases. The CDR3 is 15 residues long. V lost 6 bases, J lost 5 bases, and 19 bases lay in between. Germline loops: CDR1 KGHSH, CDR2 LQKENI. Written as DNA, the CDR3 is TGTGCCAGCTCTCCCGTGCAGGGAGCGGTGACTGAAGCTTTCTTT. It encodes CASSPVQGAVTEAFF.

Regarding this clonotype: The junction shows a germline mismatch at one end, possibly a read error. The chain links TRBV7-2 to TRBJ2-7; 12 bases match TRBD2. CDR3 size: 14 residues. CDR1 and CDR2 from the germline V gene are SGHTA and FQGNSA. CDR3: CASRWTSGINEHYF. DNA for the CDR3: TGTGCCAGCAGATGGACTAGCGGGATCAACGAGCATTACTTC.

V is TRBV5-4 and J is TRBJ2-7, with D possibly called TRBD1 or TRBD2 (6 bases each). CDR1 is SGHNT, CDR2 YYREEE, per germline (reference sequence). V was pared by 0 bases and J by 5 bases, with 15 bases between. This CDR3 spans 15 amino acids. CDR3 region: CASSLGQGTSDEQYF. CDR3 coding DNA: TGTGCCAGCAGCTTGGGTCAGGGGACTTCGGACGAGCAGTACTTC.

Details on this clonotype: At one boundary the junction diverges from the germline segment, which might be a read error. V usage is TRBV28 and J usage is TRBJ2-3; D is possibly TRBD1 (5 bases). Looked up from germline, CDR1 is MDHEN and CDR2 is SYDVKM. CDR3 size: 15 residues. This chain's CDR3 is CASSFGAELTETQYF. In nucleotides, the CDR3 is TGTGCCAGCAGTTTTGGGGCGGAACTCACAGAAACGCAGTATTTT.

This clonotype was seen more than once but under ten times. The rearrangement uses TRBV29-1 and TRBJ2-6, with D perhaps matching TRBD1 (6 bases). This CDR3 is built from 15 residues. V was pared by 3 bases and J by 4 bases, with 13 bases between. Germline-derived CDR1 and CDR2 are SQVTM and ANQGSEA. The CDR3 spells CSVERGGAGANVLTF. The CDR3 coding sequence is TGCAGCGTTGAGAGAGGGGGTGCAGGGGCCAACGTCCTGACTTTC.

This clonotype was counted a single time. This could be a read error, since a much larger clone is one nucleotide away. This chain joins TRBV28 and TRBJ2-5; 11 bases line up with TRBD2. CDR1 is MDHEN, CDR2 SYDVKM, per germline. The CDR3 covers 17 residues. Here the CDR3 DNA reads TGTGCCAGCAGTTTACTAGCGGGAGGTAGAGATCAAGAGACCGAGTACTTC. Protein product: CASSLLAGGRDQETEYF.

This clonotype was found a few times. CDR3 bases: TGCAGTGCTAGAGGGACAGCGGACATTCAGTACTTC. Translated, it gives CSARGTADIQYF. The chain carries TRBV20-1 and TRBJ2-4; TRBD1 is a possible D gene (6 bases). V was pared by 1 base and J by 8 bases, with 9 bases between. The CDR3 length is 12 residues. From germline, CDR1 is DFQATT and CDR2 SNEGSKA (reference sequence).

This chain connects TRBV6-1 to TRBJ2-7; D is ambiguous. The CDR3 totals 14 residues. Trimming shortened V by 0 bases and J by 6 bases, and 12 bases separated the two germline ends. CDR1 MNHNS and CDR2 SASEGT come from the germline V gene. The CDR3 DNA reads as TGTGCCAGCAGTGAAGCCCTGACGAGCTCCGAGCAGTACTTC. It is translated as CASSEALTSSEQYF.

The V gene is TRBV12-3 or TRBV12-4, the J gene TRBJ2-5, with D unclear. V dropped 4 bases and J dropped 5 bases, with 11 bases sitting between them. This CDR3 contains 13 residues. The CDR3, as DNA: TGTGCCAGCAGTTCGACGGCGGACGAGACCCAGTACTTC. Amino acids: CASSSTADETQYF.

Comment on this clonotype: This may be a read error: a much more frequent sequence differs by one nucleotide. The chain has TRBV27 and TRBJ2-1; 11 nucleotides line up with TRBD2. This CDR3 has 17 residues. V was clipped by 5 bases and J by 8 bases; unmatched bases: 14. The germline V gene has CDR1 MNHEY and CDR2 SMNVEV (reference sequence). This CDR3 reads CASSPYLLAGANDEQFF. The CDR3 DNA is TGTGCCAGCAGTCCCTACTTACTAGCGGGAGCTAACGATGAGCAGTTCTTC.

In regard to this clonotype: The final CDR3 position lacks the conserved phenylalanine or tryptophan, pointing to a likely read error. The genes are TRBV27 and TRBJ2-7; D could derive from TRBD1 or TRBD2 (5 bases each). V shed 2 bases and J shed 3 bases, with 11 bases lying between them. This CDR3 has 14 residues. CDR1 is MNHEY, CDR2 SMNVEV, per germline (reference sequence). For the CDR3, the DNA is TGTGCCAGCAGTTTAGGGGACGGGCGCTACGAGCAGTACTCC. This sequence encodes CASSLGDGRYEQYS.

This clonotype has a single count. Its ends do not fully match the called genes, so a read error is possible. The genes are TRBV20-1 and TRBJ2-3, with a tentative D call TRBD2 (6 bases). Germline CDR1 reads DFQATT; CDR2 reads SNEGSKA (reference sequence). The CDR3 runs 15 residues. The CDR3, as DNA: TGCAGTCCTAGTCCGGGACTCATTAGCACAGATACGCAGTATTTT. Protein product: CSPSPGLISTDTQYF.

In its sample, this clonotype was seen a few times. The gene calls are TRBV19 and TRBJ1-1, with D possibly matching TRBD1 (6 bases). V gave up 5 bases and J gave up 4 bases, with 17 bases separating them. The length of the CDR3 is 15 residues. In germline, CDR1 is LNHDA, CDR2 SQIVND (reference sequence). The DNA of the CDR3 is TGTGCCAGTAGTGTCACAGGGTATGGTGGCACTGAAGCTTTCTTT. Translating gives CASSVTGYGGTEAFF.

For this clonotype: At one boundary the junction diverges from the germline segment, which might be a read error. This chain uses TRBV6-5 with TRBJ2-1; 8 nucleotides line up with TRBD2. CDR1 and CDR2 from the germline V gene are MNHEY and SVGAGI. The CDR3 is made up of 17 amino acids. DNA of the CDR3: TGTGCCGGCAGTTACTCGGGACTAGATTTCACCTTCAATGAGCAGTTCTTC. Its protein is CAGSYSGLDFTFNEQFF.

In the case of this clonotype: This may come from a read error, since a much larger clone is one base off. The chain joins TRBV27 to TRBJ1-5; tentative D call: TRBD1 (5 bases). The CDR3 has 16 amino acids. Trimming stripped 8 bases from V and 0 bases from J, with 17 bases between. Germline CDR1 reads MNHEY; CDR2 reads SMNVEV (reference sequence). The CDR3, as DNA: TGTGCCAGCTGTTCCGCCTGGGGGGGTAGCAATCAGCCCCAGCATTTT. This sequence encodes CASCSAWGGSNQPQHF.

Note on this clonotype: Since a much larger clone is just one base distant, this may be a read error. V usage is TRBV27 and J usage is TRBJ2-1; the match to TRBD2 covers 12 bases. Germline values: CDR1 MNHEY, CDR2 SMNVEV (reference sequence). J was trimmed by 6 bases and V by 5 bases; bases with no gene match: 2. CDR3 size: 14 residues. The CDR3, as DNA: TGTGCCAGCAGTGCGACTAGCGGGGGCAATGAGCAGTTCTTC. Amino acids: CASSATSGGNEQFF.

The chain couples TRBV15 to TRBJ2-7, with a possible D match to TRBD1 (6 bases). The V gene lost 1 base and the J gene lost 5 bases, with 18 bases spanning the gap. Germline assignment: CDR1 LNHNV and CDR2 YYDKDF (reference sequence). The CDR3 spans 16 residues. In DNA form, the CDR3 reads TGTGCCACCAGCAGAGGAAGAGCCGGGACAAGGGACGAGCAGTACTTC. It codes for CATSRGRAGTRDEQYF.

The J gene is TRBJ2-5, the V gene TRBV7-2; the D gene is possibly TRBD2 (6 bases). The V gene lost 4 bases and the J gene lost 1 base, with 10 bases spanning the gap. CDR1 is SGHTA, CDR2 FQGNSA, per germline. This CDR3 spans 14 amino acids. The CDR3 nucleotides read TGTGCCAGCAGCTCCCGACTAGGCCAAGAGACCCAGTACTTC. As protein: CASSSRLGQETQYF.

The gene calls are TRBV4-3 and TRBJ1-1; D possibly corresponds to TRBD1 (5 bases). The V gene lost 0 bases and the J gene lost 6 bases, with 8 bases spanning the gap. Germline V gene sequence: CDR1 LGHNA, CDR2 YSLEER. This CDR3 is built from 13 residues. CDR3 sequence reads: CASSQEWGPEAFF. The CDR3 DNA reads as TGCGCCAGCAGCCAAGAGTGGGGACCTGAAGCTTTCTTT.

This clonotype was observed many times. V usage is TRBV27 and J usage is TRBJ2-7, with unresolved D. The CDR3 covers 15 residues. Germline V gene sequence: CDR1 MNHEY, CDR2 SMNVEV (reference sequence). The V and J ends lost 2 bases and 2 bases respectively, with 13 bases between them. As DNA, the CDR3 is TGTGCCAGCAGTTTAATTGGTTTTTCCGCCTACGAGCAGTACTTC. The encoded protein is CASSLIGFSAYEQYF.